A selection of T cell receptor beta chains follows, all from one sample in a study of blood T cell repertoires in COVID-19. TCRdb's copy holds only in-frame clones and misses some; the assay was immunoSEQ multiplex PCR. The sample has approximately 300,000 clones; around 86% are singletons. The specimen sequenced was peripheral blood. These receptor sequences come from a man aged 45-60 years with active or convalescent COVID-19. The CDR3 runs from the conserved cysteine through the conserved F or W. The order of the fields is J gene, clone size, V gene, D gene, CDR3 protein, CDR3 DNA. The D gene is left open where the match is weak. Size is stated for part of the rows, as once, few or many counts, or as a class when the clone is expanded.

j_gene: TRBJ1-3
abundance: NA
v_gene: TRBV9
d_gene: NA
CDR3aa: CASSPSLGTSTSGNTIYF
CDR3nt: TGTGCCAGCAGCCCAAGCCTGGGGACATCGACCTCTGGAAACACCATATATTTT

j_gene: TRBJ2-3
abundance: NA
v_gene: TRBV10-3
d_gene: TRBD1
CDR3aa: CAASSLVGQGADTQYF
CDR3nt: TGTGCCGCGTCTTCCCTAGTGGGACAGGGGGCAGATACGCAGTATTTT

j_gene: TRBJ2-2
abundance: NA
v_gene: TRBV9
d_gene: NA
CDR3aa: CASSVDWSANTGELFF
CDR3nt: TGTGCCAGCAGCGTAGATTGGAGTGCAAACACCGGGGAGCTGTTTTTT

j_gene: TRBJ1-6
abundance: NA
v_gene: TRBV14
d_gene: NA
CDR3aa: CASSQGTPYNSPLHF
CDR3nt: TGTGCCAGCAGCCAAGGGACACCATATAATTCACCCCTCCACTTT

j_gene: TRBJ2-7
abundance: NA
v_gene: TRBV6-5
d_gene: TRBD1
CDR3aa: CASSYSGTGSYEQYF
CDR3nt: TGTGCCAGCAGTTACTCGGGGACAGGGTCCTACGAGCAGTACTTC

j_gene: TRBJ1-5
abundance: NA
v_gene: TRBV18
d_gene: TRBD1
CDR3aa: CASSPGTDSNQPQHF
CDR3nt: TGTGCCAGCTCACCAGGGACAGATAGCAATCAGCCCCAGCATTTT

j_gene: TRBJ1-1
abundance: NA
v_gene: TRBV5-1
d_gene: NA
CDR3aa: CASSSLQGNTEAFF
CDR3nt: TGCGCCAGCAGCTCCTTACAGGGGAACACTGAAGCTTTCTTT

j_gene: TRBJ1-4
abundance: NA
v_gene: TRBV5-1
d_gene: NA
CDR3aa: CASRSGVGRTNEKLFF
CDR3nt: TGCGCCAGCAGATCAGGGGTTGGTCGAACTAATGAAAAACTGTTTTTT

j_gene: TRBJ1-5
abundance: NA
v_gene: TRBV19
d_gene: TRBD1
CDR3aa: CASSITGGRQPQHF
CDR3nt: TGTGCCAGTAGTATAACAGGGGGTAGGCAGCCCCAGCATTTT

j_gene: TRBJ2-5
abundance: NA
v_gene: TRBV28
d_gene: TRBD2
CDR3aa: CATLSSGLHGGAAETQYF
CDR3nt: TGTGCCACCCTTTCTTCAGGCCTCCACGGGGGGGCCGCAGAGACCCAGTACTTC

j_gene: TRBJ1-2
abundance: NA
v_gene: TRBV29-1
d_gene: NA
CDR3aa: CSVEVEGSGYTF
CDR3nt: TGCAGCGTTGAGGTGGAGGGGAGCGGCTACACCTTC

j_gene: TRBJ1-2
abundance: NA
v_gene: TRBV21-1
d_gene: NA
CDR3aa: CASSKNGNYGYTF
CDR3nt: TGTGCCAGCAGCAAAAACGGGAACTATGGCTACACCTTC

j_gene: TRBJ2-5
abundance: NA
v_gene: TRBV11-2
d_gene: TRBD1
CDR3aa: CASSPGTEIFEETQYF
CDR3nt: TGTGCCAGCAGCCCGGGGACAGAAATTTTTGAAGAGACCCAGTACTTC

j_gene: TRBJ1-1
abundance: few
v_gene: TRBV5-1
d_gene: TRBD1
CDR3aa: CASSSGQATEAFF
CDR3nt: TGCGCCAGCAGCTCCGGACAGGCTACTGAAGCTTTCTTT

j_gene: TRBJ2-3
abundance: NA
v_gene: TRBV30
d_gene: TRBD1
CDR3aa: CAGDRFTDTQYF
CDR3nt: TGTGCCGGGGACAGGTTCACAGATACGCAGTATTTT

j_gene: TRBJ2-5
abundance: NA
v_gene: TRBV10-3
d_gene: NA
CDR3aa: CAISPELQETQYF
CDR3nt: TGTGCCATCAGTCCGGAGCTCCAAGAGACCCAGTACTTC

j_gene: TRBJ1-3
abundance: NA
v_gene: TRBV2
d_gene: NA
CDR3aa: CASSEQGSIGNTIYF
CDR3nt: TGTGCCAGCAGTGAGCAGGGTTCAATTGGAAACACCATATATTTT

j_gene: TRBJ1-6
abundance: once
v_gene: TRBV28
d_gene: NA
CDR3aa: CASSPPEPLHF
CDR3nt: TGTGCCAGCAGTCCCCCTGAGCCCCTCCACTTT

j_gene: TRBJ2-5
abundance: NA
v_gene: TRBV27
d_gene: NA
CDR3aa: CASSLSWASSKETQYF
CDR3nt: TGTGCCAGCAGTTTATCCTGGGCGTCTAGCAAAGAGACCCAGTACTTC

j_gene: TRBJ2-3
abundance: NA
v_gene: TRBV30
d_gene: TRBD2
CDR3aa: CAWEVAGESDTQYF
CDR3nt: TGTGCCTGGGAAGTAGCGGGGGAATCAGATACGCAGTATTTT

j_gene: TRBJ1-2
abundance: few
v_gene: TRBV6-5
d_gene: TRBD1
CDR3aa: CASSSKQGAGGYTF
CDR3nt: TGTGCCAGCAGTAGTAAGCAGGGGGCGGGTGGCTACACCTTC

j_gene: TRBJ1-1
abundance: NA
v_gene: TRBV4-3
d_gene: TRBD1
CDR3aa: CASSQRTGGTEAFF
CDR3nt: TGCGCCAGCAGCCAACGGACAGGGGGCACTGAAGCTTTCTTT

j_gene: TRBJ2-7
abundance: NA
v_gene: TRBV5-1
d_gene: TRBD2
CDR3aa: CASSLRSASGYLSYEQYF
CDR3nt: TGCGCCAGCAGCTTGCGGTCGGCTAGCGGGTACCTCTCCTACGAGCAGTACTTC

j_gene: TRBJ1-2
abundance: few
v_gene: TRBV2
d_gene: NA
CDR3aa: CASSVEGSDYGYTF
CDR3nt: TGTGCCAGCAGTGTGGAGGGCTCGGACTATGGCTACACCTTC

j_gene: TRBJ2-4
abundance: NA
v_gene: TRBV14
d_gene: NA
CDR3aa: CASSPLTGRGDKNIQYF
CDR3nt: TGTGCCAGCAGCCCGTTGACAGGGCGGGGGGACAAAAACATTCAGTACTTC

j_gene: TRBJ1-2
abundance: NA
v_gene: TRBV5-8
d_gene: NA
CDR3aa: CASSPDSINYGYTF
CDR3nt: TGTGCCAGCAGCCCCGACAGTATCAACTATGGCTACACCTTC

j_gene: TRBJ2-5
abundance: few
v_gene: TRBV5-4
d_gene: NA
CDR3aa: CASSLEGPQGTQYF
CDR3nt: TGTGCCAGCAGCTTGGAGGGTCCTCAGGGGACCCAGTACTTC

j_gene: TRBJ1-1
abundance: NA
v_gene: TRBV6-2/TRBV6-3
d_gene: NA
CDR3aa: CASSLVGAYMNTEAFF
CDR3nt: TGTGCCAGCAGTTTGGTAGGGGCATATATGAACACTGAAGCTTTCTTT

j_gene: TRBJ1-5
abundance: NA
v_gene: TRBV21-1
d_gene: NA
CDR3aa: CASTLDRAYSNQPQHF
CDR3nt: TGTGCCAGCACTTTAGACAGGGCTTATAGCAATCAGCCCCAGCATTTT

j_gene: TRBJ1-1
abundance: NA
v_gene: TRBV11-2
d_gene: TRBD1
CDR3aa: CASSPAGGRTEAFF
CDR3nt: TGTGCCAGCAGCCCCGCAGGGGGCCGGACTGAAGCTTTCTTT

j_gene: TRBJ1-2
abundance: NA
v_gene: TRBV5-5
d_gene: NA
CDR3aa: CASSLVRATNYGYTF
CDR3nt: TGTGCCAGCAGCTTGGTCAGGGCCACTAACTATGGCTACACCTTC

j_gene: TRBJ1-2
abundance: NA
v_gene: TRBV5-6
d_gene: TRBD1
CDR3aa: CASSLGQGDGYTF
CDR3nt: TGTGCCAGCAGCTTGGGCCAGGGGGATGGCTACACCTTC

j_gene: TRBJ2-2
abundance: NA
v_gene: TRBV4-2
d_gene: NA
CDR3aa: CASSQEALLEDTPRGELFF
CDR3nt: TGTGCCAGCAGCCAAGAAGCCTTGTTGGAAGACACCCCAAGGGGGGAGCTGTTTTTT

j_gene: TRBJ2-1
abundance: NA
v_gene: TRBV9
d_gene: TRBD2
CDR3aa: CASSPGGGDEQFF
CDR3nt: TGTGCCAGCAGCCCCGGTGGGGGGGATGAGCAGTTCTTC

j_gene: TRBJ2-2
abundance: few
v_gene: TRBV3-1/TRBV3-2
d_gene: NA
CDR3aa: CASSQAAGELFF
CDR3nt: TGTGCCAGCAGCCAGGCGGCCGGGGAGCTGTTTTTT

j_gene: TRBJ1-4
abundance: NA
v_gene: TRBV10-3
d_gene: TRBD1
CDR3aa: CAISEPDRGANEKLFF
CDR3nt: TGTGCCATCAGTGAGCCAGACAGGGGGGCTAATGAAAAACTGTTTTTT

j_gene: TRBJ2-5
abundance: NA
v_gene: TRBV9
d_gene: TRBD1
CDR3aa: CASSVGAPGQGQETQYF
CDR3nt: TGTGCCAGCAGCGTAGGTGCCCCGGGACAGGGTCAAGAGACCCAGTACTTC

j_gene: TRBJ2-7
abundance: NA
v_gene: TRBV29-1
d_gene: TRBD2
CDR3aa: CSVGPGTSGRAYEQYF
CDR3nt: TGCAGCGTTGGTCCCGGGACTAGCGGGAGGGCCTACGAGCAGTACTTC

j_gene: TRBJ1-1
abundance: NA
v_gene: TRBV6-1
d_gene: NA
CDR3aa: CASSEGGANTEAFF
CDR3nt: TGTGCCAGCAGTGAAGGGGGAGCGAACACTGAAGCTTTCTTT

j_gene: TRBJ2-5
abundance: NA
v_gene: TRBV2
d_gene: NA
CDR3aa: CASGTFQGETQYF
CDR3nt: TGTGCCAGCGGGACATTTCAAGGAGAGACCCAGTACTTC

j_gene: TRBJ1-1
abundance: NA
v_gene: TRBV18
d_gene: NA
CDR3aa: CASSLEVPPNTEAFF
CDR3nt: TGTGCCAGCTCACTGGAGGTACCCCCGAACACTGAAGCTTTCTTT

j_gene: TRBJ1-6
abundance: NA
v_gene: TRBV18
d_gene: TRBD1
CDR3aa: CASSRGQGNSPLHF
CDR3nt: TGTGCCAGCTCCCGGGGACAGGGAAATTCACCCCTCCACTTT

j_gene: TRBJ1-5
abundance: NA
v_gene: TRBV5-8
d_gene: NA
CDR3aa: CASSSTGGREPQHF
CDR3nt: TGTGCCAGCAGCTCCACCGGGGGAAGGGAGCCCCAGCATTTT

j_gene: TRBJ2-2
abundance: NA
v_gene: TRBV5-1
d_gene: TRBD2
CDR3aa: CASSLVRLAGGNTGELFF
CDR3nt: TGCGCCAGCAGCTTGGTGAGACTAGCGGGGGGGAACACCGGGGAGCTGTTTTTT

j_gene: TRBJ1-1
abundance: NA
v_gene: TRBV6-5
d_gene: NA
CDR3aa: CASSATENTEAFF
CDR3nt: TGTGCCAGCAGCGCGACAGAGAACACTGAAGCTTTCTTT

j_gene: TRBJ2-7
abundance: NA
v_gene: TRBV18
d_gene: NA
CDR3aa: CASSPRAGVNYEQYF
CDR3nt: TGTGCCAGCTCACCCCGGGCCGGGGTAAACTACGAGCAGTACTTC

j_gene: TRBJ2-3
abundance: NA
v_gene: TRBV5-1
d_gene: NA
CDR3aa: CASSFSGDSTDTQYF
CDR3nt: TGCGCCAGCAGCTTTTCAGGGGATAGCACAGATACGCAGTATTTT

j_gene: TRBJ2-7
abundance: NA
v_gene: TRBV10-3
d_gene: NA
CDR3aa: CAISDGQTYEQYF
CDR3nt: TGTGCCATCAGTGACGGACAGACCTACGAGCAGTACTTC

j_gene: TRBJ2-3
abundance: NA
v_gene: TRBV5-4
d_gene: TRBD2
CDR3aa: CASSSGLAPTSTDTQYF
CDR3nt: TGTGCCAGCAGCTCCGGACTAGCCCCTACTAGCACAGATACGCAGTATTTT

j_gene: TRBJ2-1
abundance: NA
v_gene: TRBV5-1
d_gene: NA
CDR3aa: CASSPLAQTNEQFF
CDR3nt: TGCGCCAGCAGCCCCCTAGCACAGACCAATGAGCAGTTCTTC

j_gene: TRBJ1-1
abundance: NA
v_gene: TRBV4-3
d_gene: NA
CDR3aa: CASSGRTGNTEAFF
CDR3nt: TGCGCCAGCAGCGGGAGGACGGGAAACACTGAAGCTTTCTTT

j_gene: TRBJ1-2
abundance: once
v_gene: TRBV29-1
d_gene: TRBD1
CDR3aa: CSARQGSAYGYTF
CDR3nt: TGCAGCGCACGACAGGGCTCAGCATATGGCTACACCTTC

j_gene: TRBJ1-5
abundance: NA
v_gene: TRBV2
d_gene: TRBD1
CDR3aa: CASSESAGGRQPQHF
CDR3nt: TGTGCCAGCAGTGAATCAGCAGGGGGCCGCCAGCCCCAGCATTTT

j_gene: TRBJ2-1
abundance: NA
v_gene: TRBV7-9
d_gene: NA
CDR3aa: CASSFVLGDAGEQFF
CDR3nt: TGTGCCAGCAGCTTCGTCCTCGGGGATGCGGGTGAGCAGTTCTTC

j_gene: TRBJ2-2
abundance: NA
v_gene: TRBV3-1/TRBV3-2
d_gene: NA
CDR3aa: CASTTGTYGELFF
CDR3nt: TGTGCCAGCACCACCGGGACATACGGGGAGCTGTTTTTT